The entry that follows covers one T cell receptor (beta chain) sequence. The antigen remains undetermined. This CDR3 spans 16 amino acids. Per the germline V gene, CDR1 is GTSNPN and CDR2 is SVGIG (reference sequence). V was pared by 2 bases and J by 5 bases, with 18 bases between. PCR used 60 Vbeta primers and 13 Jbeta primers. TCRdb's copy holds only in-frame clones and misses some; the assay was immunoSEQ multiplex PCR. The repertoire holds tens of thousands of clones, 75% to 85% seen once, with over 15% in the top ten. The entry originates in a study of cytomegalovirus exposure and HLA in healthy donors. Study-wide findings and caveats: In a later analysis, the majority of CMV-associated beta chains seemingly showed HLA restriction. Later genetic work tied a missense DCLRE1C variant to beta-chain V and J trimming. In an earlier analysis, productive rearrangement rates for most beta V segments clustered near 87% or 30%.

This sequence was found in a man between 65 and 85 years old in good health and CMV-seropositive. This chain uses TRBV30 with TRBJ1-4, with D tentatively TRBD1 (5 bases). The sequenced sample was PBMCs. In DNA form, the CDR3 reads TGTGCCTGGAGTATCCCTTGGACAACGGAAAATGAAAAACTGTTTTTT. This encodes CAWSIPWTTENEKLFF.